A single sample is the source of the 14 T cell receptor beta chains below, sequenced in a study of blood T cell repertoires in COVID-19. Libraries were prepared by immunoSEQ multiplex PCR; TCRdb keeps only in-frame clonotypes and omits some of them. The sample records under 200,000 clones, roughly 80% being singletons. The sample consisted of PBMCs or T cells enriched from blood (not recorded which). Every receptor here comes from a woman between 35 and 50 years old with acute COVID-19.

The chain couples TRBV27 to TRBJ2-5; tentatively, D is TRBD1 (5 bases). CDR3 size: 13 residues. V was pared by 6 bases and J by 11 bases, with 19 bases between. Germline V gene sequence: CDR1 MNHEY, CDR2 SMNVEV (reference sequence). CDR3 DNA sequence: TGTGCCAGCAGCCTGGAGAGACAGAAGGAACAGTACTTC. Translating it yields CASSLERQKEQYF.

This chain connects TRBV10-3 to TRBJ2-7; TRBD2 aligns across 11 bases. The CDR3 loop spans 18 amino acids. Germline V gene sequence: CDR1 ENHRY, CDR2 SYGVKD. V gave up 4 bases and J gave up 5 bases; unmatched junction bases: 16. The chain's CDR3 is CAISGGQERLAGFNEQYF. The CDR3 nucleotides are TGTGCCATCAGTGGCGGACAGGAACGACTAGCGGGATTCAACGAGCAGTACTTC.

This chain connects TRBV19 to TRBJ1-1, with 7 nucleotides matching TRBD1. The V gene's germline CDR1 is LNHDA and CDR2 SQIVND (reference sequence). J was trimmed by 3 bases and V by 7 bases; bases with no gene match: 8. The CDR3 has 14 amino acids. CDR3 nucleotide sequence: TGTGCCAGTACCGCCCGGGGACAGCACACTGAAGCTTTCTTT. It specifies CASTARGQHTEAFF.

The chain has TRBV5-4 and TRBJ2-3; 9 bases fit TRBD2. The germline V gene has CDR1 SGHNT and CDR2 YYREEE (reference sequence). After removal of 4 bases from V and 1 base from J, the junction contained 4 bases not matched to a gene. The CDR3 loop spans 15 amino acids. The DNA for the CDR3 is TGTGCCAGCAGCCCCCGGACTAGCGGCACAGATACGCAGTATTTT. Its protein product is CASSPRTSGTDTQYF.

V gene TRBV6-5 combines with J gene TRBJ2-1, with D possibly being TRBD2 (5 bases). Germline V gene lookup returns CDR1 MNHEY and CDR2 SVGAGI. Trimming left V 5 bases short and J 0 bases short, with 11 bases between. The CDR3 is made up of 15 amino acids. The CDR3 bases are TGTGCCAGCAGTAGGAGGTCCACCTCCTACAATGAGCAGTTCTTC. Protein product: CASSRRSTSYNEQFF.

The V gene is TRBV11-2, the J gene TRBJ1-6, with D unresolved. Germline CDR1 is SGHAT and CDR2 is FQNNGV. The CDR3 loop spans 14 amino acids. Trimming cost V 5 bases and J 7 bases, with 12 bases left between them. CDR3 sequence reads: CASSLGGENSPLHF. CDR3 coding DNA: TGTGCCAGCAGCCTTGGCGGGGAAAATTCACCCCTCCACTTT.

V and J are TRBV7-9 and TRBJ1-2; tentative D call: TRBD1 (6 bases). Deletions cut 2 bases from V and 0 bases from J, with 10 bases between. Germline V gene sequence: CDR1 SEHNR, CDR2 FQNEAQ (reference sequence). This CDR3 is built from 15 residues. The DNA for the CDR3 is TGTGCCAGCAGCTTAAACAGGGCGGCTAACTATGGCTACACCTTC. It yields the protein CASSLNRAANYGYTF. The whole variable domain, filled in from reference TRBV7-9 and TRBJ1-2, reads DTGVSQNPRHKITKRGQNVTFRCDPISEHNRLYWYRQTLGQGPEFLTYFQNEAQLEKSRLLSDRFSAERPKGSFSTLEIQRTEQGDSAMYLCASSLNRAANYGYTFGSGTRLTVV.

This chain uses TRBV11-3 with TRBJ1-1; no definite D call. Germline V gene lookup returns CDR1 SGHNT and CDR2 YENEEA. Trimming stripped 6 bases from V and 5 bases from J, with 13 bases between. The CDR3 consists of 13 residues. CDR3 amino acids: CASRSPPGTEAFF. In DNA, the CDR3 is TGTGCCAGCAGGTCCCCGCCGGGGACTGAAGCTTTCTTT.

Concerning this clone itself: Other DNA sequences within the sample encode an identical CDR3. The V gene is TRBV5-1, the J gene TRBJ2-1, with 9 positions matching TRBD1. The CDR3 totals 14 residues. In germline, CDR1 is SGHRS, CDR2 YFSETQ. V gave up 0 bases and J gave up 6 bases; unmatched junction bases: 1. The CDR3 sequence is CASSLDRGLNEQFF. The DNA for the CDR3 is TGCGCCAGCAGCTTGGACAGGGGGCTCAATGAGCAGTTCTTC.

A few counts support this clone. V is TRBV5-6 and J is TRBJ2-7, with 7 bases aligning to TRBD2. The CDR3 loop spans 14 amino acids. Germline assignment: CDR1 SGHDT and CDR2 YYEEEE. V dropped 4 bases and J dropped 2; count of bases not matched to a gene: 6. This CDR3 reads CASSAWGGTYEQYV. The CDR3, as DNA: TGTGCCAGCAGCGCGTGGGGGGGTACCTACGAGCAGTACGTC.

In its sample, this clone was seen once. This chain connects TRBV2 to TRBJ1-1; 8 bases fit TRBD1. Germline CDR1 is SNHLY and CDR2 is FYNNEI. The length of the CDR3 is 14 residues. The V and J ends lost 7 bases and 4 bases, in that order; junction bases with no gene match: 8. CDR3 residues: CASKLDRAPTEAFF. Here the CDR3 DNA reads TGTGCCAGCAAATTGGACAGGGCTCCCACTGAAGCTTTCTTT.

This clone was counted only a few times. The chain is built from TRBV3-1 (or the pseudogene TRBV3-2) and TRBJ1-2; D uncertain. Trimming stripped 2 bases from V and 0 bases from J, with 4 bases between. The length of the CDR3 is 13 residues. Germline CDR1 is LGHDT and CDR2 is YNNKEL (reference sequence). CDR3 loop: CASSQRANYGYTF. The CDR3, as DNA: TGTGCCAGCAGCCAAAGAGCTAACTATGGCTACACCTTC.

The V gene is TRBV29-1, the J gene TRBJ2-1; 7 bases map to TRBD2. The germline gives CDR1 SQVTM, CDR2 ANQGSEA. The CDR3 sequence is 14 residues long. The V gene end was trimmed by 7 bases and the J gene end by 4 bases; junction bases not matched to a gene: 10. This CDR3 is CSGLREGSYNEQFF. As DNA, the CDR3 is TGCAGCGGCCTTAGGGAGGGCTCTTACAATGAGCAGTTCTTC.

The chain uses TRBV7-2 and TRBJ2-1, with 14 nucleotides matching TRBD2. From germline, CDR1 is SGHTA and CDR2 FQGNSA. The junction had 5 bases not matched to a gene; V was cut back by 1 base and J by 6 bases. The CDR3 runs to 17 residues. CDR3 sequence: CASSLGGTSGSGNEQFF. The DNA for the CDR3 is TGTGCCAGCAGCTTAGGTGGGACTAGCGGGAGTGGCAATGAGCAGTTCTTC.